This TCR beta chain was sequenced in a study of T cell repertoires in cytomegalovirus infection. On the study more broadly: Based on public TCR beta signatures, there were indications of CMV infection and of a matching HLA type. General observations from the study: There were carriers of CMV plus the relevant HLA, and cumulative public TCR beta family frequency identified them. Predominance within the ex vivo response was attributable to HLA-C-restricted CMV-specific TCR beta clonotypes.

This clonotype was found once. What it binds is not known. TCRdb used MiXCR to reprocess the reads, holding one entry per CDR3 protein. The data contain roughly 320,000 distinct CDR3 sequences, approximately 8.9% of them singletons. The CDR3 is 16 amino acids. CDR1 is SGHAT and CDR2 is FQNNGV in the germline V gene. Unmatched junction bases numbered 7, after V lost 1 base and J lost 4 bases. The rearrangement joins TRBV11-2 to TRBJ2-3; 8 bases line up with TRBD2. What was sequenced was PBMCs. This clonotype originated in a human donor in good health (CMV status not recorded). Some clones in this sample may be carry-over from other donors' samples. DNA for the CDR3: TGTGCCAGCAGCTTAGGGACTAGCCTGTTGGCAGATACGCAGTATTTT. Its translation is CASSLGTSLLADTQYF.